A single sample is the source of the 11 T cell receptor beta chains below, sequenced in a study of blood T cell repertoires in COVID-19 (dated by TCRdb to about 2020). Library preparation was by the immunoSEQ multiplex PCR assay. TCRdb limited this immuneACCESS table to in-frame rearrangements with V and J called. A share of clones is missing; checked studies link under half to unresolved V genes, and the rest is unexplained. For this sample there are around 500,000 clones; around nine tenths appear just once. 1.8% of the sample comes from the top ten. Input material: PBMCs or T cells enriched from blood (not recorded which). These receptors were obtained from a middle-aged woman who had recovered from COVID-19.

The J gene is TRBJ1-1, the V gene TRBV7-2; D call uncertain. Trimming stripped 3 bases from V and 4 bases from J, with 12 bases between. CDR1 and CDR2 from the germline V gene are SGHTA and FQGNSA. The CDR3 is made up of 14 amino acids. CDR3 loop: CASSLEGLFTEAFF. Written as DNA, the CDR3 is TGTGCCAGCAGCTTGGAGGGATTGTTCACTGAAGCTTTCTTT.

The genes are TRBV18 and TRBJ1-2, with a weak D call TRBD1 (6 bases). V was shortened by 0 bases and J by 3 bases, with 11 bases between the two germline ends. This CDR3 has 15 amino acids. The germline CDR1 and CDR2 sequences are KGHSH and LQKENI. This CDR3 reads CASSPPLGGYYGYTF. The CDR3 DNA reads as TGTGCCAGCTCACCACCCCTTGGGGGCTACTATGGCTACACCTTC.

The rearrangement links TRBV18 to TRBJ2-7; TRBD2 aligns across 10 bases. The CDR3 contains 15 residues. V gave up 2 bases and J gave up 5 bases; unmatched junction bases: 6. Germline V gene lookup returns CDR1 KGHSH and CDR2 LQKENI. In DNA form, the CDR3 reads TGTGCCAGCTCACCAACTAGCGGGATTACCCACGAGCAGTACTTC. Translation gives CASSPTSGITHEQYF.

This clone was counted ten times or more. The rearrangement links TRBV6-8 to TRBJ2-1; unclear D gene. CDR1 and CDR2 (germline): MNHGY, SAAAGT. The CDR3 totals 18 residues. V was trimmed by 0 bases and J by 0 bases, leaving 15 bases between them. The CDR3 loop reads CASSYSPPESPSYNEQFF. CDR3 DNA sequence: TGTGCCAGCAGTTACTCCCCTCCGGAGTCTCCCTCCTACAATGAGCAGTTCTTC.

The CDR3 DNA sequence: TGCGCCAGCAGCCAAGATACCAGGGCCTGGACTTTCTTT. It encodes CASSQDTRAWTFF. The rearrangement links TRBV4-3 to TRBJ1-1, with a possible D match to TRBD1 (5 bases). Deletions cut 0 bases from V and 12 bases from J, with 14 bases between. The germline V gene has CDR1 LGHNA and CDR2 YSLEER. The CDR3 contains 13 residues.

V gene TRBV11-2 combines with J gene TRBJ2-7; TRBD2 might be the D (5 bases). The CDR3 sequence is 15 residues long. Germline CDR1 SGHAT, CDR2 FQNNGV. V lost 3 bases, J lost 3 bases, and 15 bases lay in between. The CDR3 DNA follows: TGTGCCAGCAGCTTGGAGGCAGGAGCAAGCTACGAGCAGTACTTC. Its protein is CASSLEAGASYEQYF.

The chain couples TRBV29-1 to TRBJ2-2; a weak D match, TRBD1 (6 bases). CDR1 is SQVTM and CDR2 is ANQGSEA in the germline V gene. CDR3 length: 16 amino acids. V was cut by 3 bases and J by 6 bases, with 20 bases left in between. The CDR3 protein is CSVEVAGTLGPGELFF. The CDR3 region has the DNA TGCAGCGTTGAGGTTGCAGGGACATTGGGTCCCGGGGAGCTGTTTTTT.

V usage is TRBV4-1 and J usage is TRBJ2-5, with 14 bases aligning to TRBD2. J was trimmed by 5 bases and V by 6 bases; bases with no gene match: 11. Germline CDR1 and CDR2: MGHRA and YSYEKL. The CDR3 consists of 17 residues. For the CDR3, the DNA is TGCGCCAGCAGACCGGGACTAGCGGGAGTGGGCCCGGAGACCCAGTACTTC. Translated: CASRPGLAGVGPETQYF.

The chain uses TRBV9 and TRBJ2-5; D possibly corresponds to TRBD1 (6 bases). From germline, CDR1 is SGDLS and CDR2 YYNGEE. The length of the CDR3 is 15 residues. Trimming removed 0 bases from V and 5 bases from J, with 14 bases in between. This CDR3 reads CASSVGGGMGETQYF. The CDR3 coding sequence is TGTGCCAGCAGCGTAGGAGGGGGAATGGGCGAGACCCAGTACTTC.

CDR3 protein: CASSVGGSGEQYF. The CDR3 DNA sequence: TGTGCCAGCAGCGTAGGGGGCTCTGGGGAGCAGTACTTC. The rearrangement joins TRBV9 to TRBJ2-7, with D possibly matching TRBD1 (5 bases). The CDR3 extends over 13 amino acids. CDR1 SGDLS and CDR2 YYNGEE come from the germline V gene. V lost 0 bases and J lost 7, with 11 bases in between.

The chain has TRBV18 and TRBJ2-5; D is unclear. This CDR3 contains 13 residues. Germline lookup yields CDR1 KGHSH and CDR2 LQKENI. V was trimmed by 3 bases and J by 5 bases, leaving 10 bases between them. CDR3 nucleotides: TGTGCCAGCTCACCGCGGTCTCGGGAGACCCAGTACTTC. Its protein is CASSPRSRETQYF.